Below are 31 T cell receptor beta chains sequenced from a single sample in a study of blood T cell repertoires in COVID-19. Here immunoSEQ multiplex PCR was the method, and the copy in TCRdb shows in-frame clones only, minus some. The data hold 52,000 or so clones, with roughly 85% observed a single time. The sequenced sample consisted of peripheral blood. These receptors originate from a human donor in a cohort sampled during active COVID-19.

This clone has just a few counts. The chain couples TRBV4-2 to TRBJ2-5; TRBD2 aligns across 13 bases. The trim removed 4 bases at V and 5 bases at J, leaving 7 bases unmatched. Germline values: CDR1 LGHNA, CDR2 YNFKEQ. This CDR3 has 16 residues. CDR3 in DNA: TGTGCCAGCAGCCCCACTAGCGGGAGGGCTGGGGAGACCCAGTACTTC. This encodes CASSPTSGRAGETQYF.

The chain has TRBV4-1 and TRBJ2-1; 9 bases fit TRBD1. Germline CDR1 reads MGHRA; CDR2 reads YSYEKL. Trimming cost V 4 bases and J 8 bases; bases outside gene matches: 12. This CDR3 region has 16 residues. The CDR3 DNA reads TGCGCCAGCAGCCTACGACAGGGGGGGGAGGGTTATGAGCAGTTCTTC. It is translated as CASSLRQGGEGYEQFF.

The rearrangement joins TRBV24-1 to TRBJ2-5; 10 nucleotides line up with TRBD2. The CDR3 sequence is 15 residues long. The junction had 2 bases not matched to a gene; V was cut back by 2 bases and J by 3 bases. In germline, CDR1 is KGHDR, CDR2 SFDVKD. CDR3 protein: CATSDSLAGKETQYF. For the CDR3, the DNA is TGTGCCACCAGTGATTCACTAGCGGGGAAAGAGACCCAGTACTTC.

V gene TRBV5-5 combines with J gene TRBJ2-6, with TRBD2 matching 8 bases. This CDR3 has 19 residues. V was clipped by 0 bases and J by 0 bases; unmatched bases: 8. Germline CDR1 SGHKS, CDR2 YYEKEE (reference sequence). The CDR3: CASSLGPLAGSSGANVLTF. In DNA form, the CDR3 reads TGTGCCAGCAGCTTGGGGCCCCTAGCGGGTTCCTCTGGGGCCAACGTCCTGACTTTC.

This chain uses TRBV10-3 with TRBJ2-3, with no clear D. V gave up 2 bases and J gave up 2 bases, with 14 bases separating them. Looked up from germline, CDR1 is ENHRY and CDR2 is SYGVKD. This CDR3 region has 16 residues. The CDR3 DNA follows: TGTGCCATCAGTGAGGAGGCTAGTAAGTACACAGATACGCAGTATTTT. It encodes CAISEEASKYTDTQYF.

V and J are TRBV2 and TRBJ2-3; tentatively, D is TRBD1 (6 bases). V gave up 11 bases and J gave up 0 bases, with 15 bases separating them. There are 14 residues in the CDR3. From germline, CDR1 is SNHLY and CDR2 FYNNEI. The CDR3 loop is CASHTGPSTDTQYF. The CDR3, as DNA: TGTGCCTCCCACACAGGGCCTAGCACAGATACGCAGTATTTT. Full variable domain (outside the CDR3, taken from reference TRBV2 and TRBJ2-3): EPEVTQTPSHQVTQMGQEVILRCVPISNHLYFYWYRQILGQKVEFLVSFYNNEISEKSEIFDDQFSVERPDGSNFTLKIRSTKLEDSAMYFCASHTGPSTDTQYFGPGTRLTVL.

The V and J genes are TRBV10-1 and TRBJ2-5, with 12 bases that match TRBD1. The J segment lost 4 bases and the V segment lost 4 bases, leaving 4 bases of the junction unmatched. The CDR3 length is 15 residues. Germline CDR1 reads WNHNN; CDR2 reads SYGVQD (reference sequence). Here the CDR3 reads CASSGGDRGRETQYF. The DNA of the CDR3 is TGCGCCAGCAGTGGGGGGGACAGGGGGCGAGAGACCCAGTACTTC.

The genes are TRBV5-1 and TRBJ2-7, with D perhaps matching TRBD1 (6 bases). The CDR3 has 16 amino acids. Per the germline V gene, CDR1 is SGHRS and CDR2 is YFSETQ. V was shortened by 0 bases and J by 3 bases, with 16 bases between the two germline ends. The CDR3 DNA is TGCGCCAGCAGCTTGGCCTCCGGGGCACAGGGCTACGAGCAGTACTTC. Amino acid sequence: CASSLASGAQGYEQYF.

The V gene is TRBV28, the J gene TRBJ2-5, with D hard to call. Germline CDR1 and CDR2: MDHEN and SYDVKM. V was shortened by 4 bases and J by 5 bases, with 14 bases between the two germline ends. The CDR3 runs 14 residues. The CDR3 is CASSSHTPPETQYF. In DNA, the CDR3 is TGTGCCAGCAGTTCACATACACCCCCTGAGACCCAGTACTTC. The full variable domain, with the rest looked up from reference TRBV28 and TRBJ2-5, is DVKVTQSSRYLVKRTGEKVFLECVQDMDHENMFWYRQDPGLGLRLIYFSYDVKMKEKGDIPEGYSVSREKKERFSLILESASTNQTSMYLCASSSHTPPETQYFGPGTRLLVL.

This clone has only one observation. This chain joins TRBV25-1 and TRBJ2-1; 9 bases match TRBD2. With 7 bases clipped from V and 10 bases from J, the junction kept 14 bases outside the gene matches. The length of the CDR3 is 15 residues. The germline V gene encodes CDR1 MGHDK and CDR2 SYGVNS. CDR3 bases: TGTGCCAGCACGATAGCGGGAGCCCTTTCCCCGGAGCAGTTCTTC. This sequence encodes CASTIAGALSPEQFF.

The chain has TRBV18 and TRBJ1-2, with TRBD1 matching 8 bases. J was trimmed by 3 bases and V by 2 bases; bases with no gene match: 5. Germline lookup yields CDR1 KGHSH and CDR2 LQKENI. The CDR3 totals 15 residues. DNA of the CDR3: TGTGCCAGCTCACCAGCACAGGGGGGGGACTATGGCTACACCTTC. Translation gives CASSPAQGGDYGYTF.

V is TRBV7-6 and J is TRBJ2-3, with 15 nucleotides matching TRBD2. V lost 5 bases and J lost 3; bases outside the gene matches: 3. Germline CDR1 and CDR2: SGHVS and FNYEAQ. This CDR3 is 16 amino acids long. The CDR3 is CASSPGLAGGTDTQYF. CDR3 coding DNA: TGTGCCAGCAGCCCAGGACTAGCGGGAGGGACAGATACGCAGTATTTT.

This chain uses TRBV7-2 with TRBJ2-2, with D tentatively TRBD1 (6 bases). CDR1 SGHTA and CDR2 FQGNSA come from the germline V gene. The CDR3 spans 15 residues. Trimming shortened V by 4 bases and J by 3 bases, and 12 bases separated the two germline ends. In DNA form, the CDR3 reads TGTGCCAGCAGCTCCCGGGACAAGGACACCGGGGAGCTGTTTTTT. Protein: CASSSRDKDTGELFF.

V is TRBV7-9 and J is TRBJ2-7; TRBD2 is a possible D gene (6 bases). Looked up from germline, CDR1 is SEHNR and CDR2 is FQNEAQ (reference sequence). Trimming removed 7 bases from V and 2 bases from J, with 15 bases in between. The CDR3 is made up of 14 amino acids. The CDR3 DNA is TGTGCCAGCAACCTCGGGAGAGGTACCTACGAGCAGTACTTC. This codes for CASNLGRGTYEQYF.

The DNA for the CDR3 is TGCGCCAGCAGCTTGAGGCTCCCAGGGAAGTTAAAGCAGTATTTT. It encodes CASSLRLPGKLKQYF. The chain employs TRBV5-1 and TRBJ2-3; weak D call: TRBD1 (5 bases). The CDR3 length is 15 residues. Trimming took 1 base from V and 11 from J, leaving 20 bases between them. Germline assignment: CDR1 SGHRS and CDR2 YFSETQ.

This chain uses TRBV5-1 with TRBJ2-2, with unresolved D. Trimming took off 0 bases at V and 5 bases at J, with 8 bases between the two ends. Germline CDR1 SGHRS, CDR2 YFSETQ. The CDR3 loop spans 14 amino acids. The CDR3 spells CASSLGLGTGELFF. CDR3 nucleotides: TGCGCCAGCAGCTTGGGGCTCGGGACCGGGGAGCTGTTTTTT.

The chain is built from TRBV19 and TRBJ1-2, with a weak D call TRBD1 (5 bases). Germline V gene data show CDR1 as LNHDA and CDR2 as SQIVND (reference sequence). The length of the CDR3 is 17 residues. Trimming removed 3 bases from V and 0 bases from J, with 17 bases in between. The CDR3 DNA reads TGTGCCAGTAGTATTCGTTCGCAGGGCCCCTCTAACTATGGCTACACCTTC. The encoded protein is CASSIRSQGPSNYGYTF.

The chain recombines TRBV7-6 with TRBJ2-3, with TRBD2 matching over 9 bases. Germline CDR1 SGHVS, CDR2 FNYEAQ. V trimming: 5 bases; J trimming: 2 bases; junction bases outside the gene matches: 11. The CDR3 spans 17 residues. CDR3 residues: CASSREVAGEPTDTQYF. CDR3 DNA: TGTGCCAGCAGCCGCGAGGTAGCGGGAGAGCCCACAGATACGCAGTATTTT. Based on the CDR3 plus reference TRBV7-6 and TRBJ2-3, the full variable domain is GAGVSQSPRYKVTKRGQDVALRCDPISGHVSLYWYRQALGQGPEFLTYFNYEAQQDKSGLPNDRFSAERPEGSISTLTIQRTEQRDSAMYRCASSREVAGEPTDTQYFGPGTRLTVL.

V is TRBV11-3 and J is TRBJ1-1, with a weak D call TRBD1 (5 bases). The CDR3 spans 15 residues. The V end lost 0 bases, the J end lost 1 base, and 9 bases lay between the germline ends. Germline V lookup: CDR1 SGHNT, CDR2 YENEEA. The CDR3 DNA reads TGTGCCAGCAGCTTAGAAGGCCAGGGGAACACTGAAGCTTTCTTT. The encoded protein is CASSLEGQGNTEAFF.

The chain couples TRBV7-8 to TRBJ2-5; possibly TRBD1 for D (5 bases). V lost 5 bases and J lost 1, with 11 bases in between. This CDR3 comprises 14 residues. Germline CDR1 and CDR2: SGHVS and FQNEAQ. The CDR3 here is CASSPGNLQETQYF. The CDR3 DNA follows: TGTGCCAGCAGCCCAGGGAACCTCCAAGAGACCCAGTACTTC.

The chain employs TRBV4-3 and TRBJ2-5; 12 bases are shared with TRBD2. CDR3 length equals 17 residues. J was trimmed by 4 bases and V by 2 bases; bases with no gene match: 8. Germline CDR1 LGHNA, CDR2 YSLEER. The CDR3 loop reads CASSQSTSGSYRETQYF. The CDR3 nucleotides are TGCGCCAGCAGCCAATCGACTAGCGGGAGTTACCGAGAGACCCAGTACTTC.

This sequence joins TRBV19 and TRBJ2-7; the match to TRBD1 covers 8 bases. The J segment lost 2 bases and the V segment lost 4 bases, leaving 7 bases of the junction unmatched. Germline CDR1 is LNHDA and CDR2 is SQIVND (reference sequence). The CDR3 is made up of 15 amino acids. CDR3: CASSTPRTGTYEQYF. The DNA for the CDR3 is TGTGCCAGTAGTACGCCCAGGACAGGGACCTACGAGCAGTACTTC.

This chain's CDR3 is CASSRTSARQETQYF. For the CDR3, the DNA is TGTGCCAGCAGTCGGACTAGCGCGAGACAAGAGACCCAGTACTTC. V is TRBV7-2 and J is TRBJ2-5; 9 bases agree with TRBD2. The CDR3 length is 15 residues. The V segment lost 6 bases and the J segment 2 bases; nucleotides outside the gene matches: 7. Germline assignment: CDR1 SGHTA and CDR2 FQGNSA.

This chain connects TRBV5-1 to TRBJ1-3; D is unclear. Germline CDR1 is SGHRS and CDR2 is YFSETQ. Trimming pared 0 bases from V and 0 bases from J, leaving 7 bases between. The CDR3 is 15 residues long. The CDR3 coding sequence is TGCGCCAGCAGCTTGGTTAGCAGCTCTGGAAACACCATATATTTT. Its translation is CASSLVSSSGNTIYF.

This chain uses TRBV2 with TRBJ1-4; D may be TRBD1 (6 bases). The germline V gene has CDR1 SNHLY and CDR2 FYNNEI. The CDR3 loop spans 16 amino acids. V lost 7 bases, J lost 0 bases, and 15 bases lay in between. CDR3 bases: TGTGCCAGCATTCCACTCAGGGGAGCAACTAATGAAAAACTGTTTTTT. It codes for CASIPLRGATNEKLFF.

The chain uses TRBV6-4 and TRBJ2-3; 11 bases fit TRBD2. This CDR3 has 16 amino acids. Germline CDR1 MRHNA, CDR2 SNTAGT. Trimming at V came to 4 bases and at J to 0 bases, leaving 3 bases not matched to a gene. The CDR3 DNA is TGTGCCAGCAGTGTAGCGGGAGGGACTAGCACAGATACGCAGTATTTT. This codes for CASSVAGGTSTDTQYF.

The CDR3, as DNA: TGTGCCAGCAGCTTGGGACAGGACAATGAGCAGTTCTTC. Its protein product is CASSLGQDNEQFF. The chain combines TRBV11-3 with TRBJ2-1; 8 positions match TRBD1. The CDR3 contains 13 residues. With 3 bases clipped from V and 5 bases from J, the junction kept 0 bases outside the gene matches. The germline gives CDR1 SGHNT, CDR2 YENEEA.

The CDR3 DNA follows: TGTGCCAGCAGTGATACTAGCGGGAGACGAAATGAGCAGTTCTTC. It encodes CASSDTSGRRNEQFF. The chain joins TRBV6-4 to TRBJ2-1; 11 bases are a match to TRBD2. The CDR3 sequence is 15 residues long. The germline gives CDR1 MRHNA, CDR2 SNTAGT. The ends lost 3 bases at V and 7 bases at J; junction bases unmatched: 5.

The chain employs TRBV14 and TRBJ2-5; D unresolved. V gave up 5 bases and J gave up 5 bases, with 15 bases separating them. This CDR3 contains 14 residues. Germline values: CDR1 SGHDN, CDR2 FVKESK. DNA of the CDR3: TGTGCCAGCAGCTACAGCATGGGTAGTGAGACCCAGTACTTC. Protein product: CASSYSMGSETQYF.

In this sample, this clone is medium-sized. The V gene is TRBV9, the J gene TRBJ2-7; 10 bases map to TRBD2. The J segment lost 6 bases and the V segment lost 0 bases, leaving 9 bases of the junction unmatched. Germline CDR1 is SGDLS and CDR2 is YYNGEE. This CDR3 has 16 amino acids. In nucleotides, the CDR3 is TGTGCCAGCAGCGTAGCGCTAGCGGGAGCCAATGGCGAGCAGTACTTC. It specifies CASSVALAGANGEQYF.

This chain uses TRBV24-1 with TRBJ2-7; 16 bases are a match to TRBD2. CDR3 size: 18 residues. With V trimmed by 2 bases and J by 7 bases, 10 bases remained unmatched. From germline, CDR1 is KGHDR and CDR2 SFDVKD. DNA for the CDR3: TGTGCCACCAGTGATTCCCGTGGGGGACTAGCGGGAGGGCAAGAGCAGTACTTC. Translating it yields CATSDSRGGLAGGQEQYF.